The text below deals with one T cell receptor (beta chain). It lacks a known antigen. Per-base qualities were not stored, and no clone one base away is much larger. Library preparation used the immunoSEQ multiplex PCR assay. Adaptive Biotechnologies carried out high-throughput TCR-beta CDR3 sequencing of genomic DNA for most patients. The paper's data handling went like this. TCR sequencing data for around 19 patients were retrieved from Adaptive's ImmunoSEQ software; a few other patients were processed with MiXCR and VDJtools. CDR3 nucleotide sequences shared between donor and recipient were removed because the origin of such sequences could not be assigned. To be classed as alloreactive, a clone needed at least 2-fold expansion over unstimulated cells and a minimum CFSE-low frequency of 0.002% (template counts) or 0.001% (read counts). Mappable clones were those detected in sequenced pre-transplant spleen, lymph node, or MLR CFSE-low populations of the donor or recipient. Cumulative frequency of alloreactive clones was calculated as a percentage of all sequences weighted by copy number. The table was pulled from immuneACCESS by TCRdb, which kept in-frame rearrangements only. Such tables lose some clones; where checked, under half of the loss comes from unresolved V genes, and the rest has no known cause. The D gene and trimming were derived from the DNA, and the V and J assignments and clone size from that table. The sample yields about 20,000 clones; roughly 70% were counted once. The top ten clones comprise roughly 8% of the sample.

Intraepithelial and lamina propria lymphocytes were isolated from graft specimens using dithiothreitol, EDTA incubations and collagenase D digestion. Serial intestinal graft biopsy specimens collected up to 600 days after transplant underwent bulk TCR-beta sequencing. Reading from cysteine to phenylalanine, the CDR3 counts 14 amino acids. The retained sequence is limited to the CDR3, 42 bases, with the frame set at the first base. V lost 1 base and J lost 4 bases; the stretch between them is 11 bases long. In the germline V gene, CDR1 corresponds to SGDLS and CDR2 to YYNGEE. The source of the sample is a study of graft-versus-host responses after intestinal transplantation (dated by TCRdb to about 2021). Notes on the research overall: Recipients received multivisceral, liver-intestinal, or isolated intestinal transplants. Every recipient was given anti-thymocyte globulin induction, then maintenance tacrolimus and steroids for around three years. After intestinal transplantation, graft-versus-host and host-versus-graft alloreactive T cell clones were followed in the graft, circulation and bone marrow using bulk TCR-beta CDR3 sequencing. Alloreactive clones were identified by sequencing pre-transplant mixed lymphocyte reaction products and comparing them with unstimulated pre-transplant donor and recipient T cells. A cohort of approximately 24 intestinal transplant recipients, including one retransplant, was enrolled, and a few patients lacking pretransplant specimens were excluded. A peak of at least 4% donor T cells among recipient peripheral blood mononuclear cells was the definition used for donor T cell macrochimerism. Samples from a few later patients were sequenced in-house on an Illumina MiSeq with MiXCR processing rather than by the commercial service. Beyond this particular receptor, the publication reports: Early after transplant, peak levels of circulating GvH clones were associated with declines in HvG clones. Conclusions were limited by the relatively low number and heterogeneity of intestinal transplant patients. GvH clones were detected in recipient bone marrow, and some appeared earlier in ileal mucosa or blood, consistent with an intestinal mucosal origin. In the allografts of patients with donor T cell macrochimerism, GvH to HvG T cell clonal ratios were high.

Sequences were derived from ileum tissue, sampled approximately three weeks after intestinal transplant. The V and J genes are TRBV9 and TRBJ1-1, with an unclear D gene assignment. This receptor was identified in a human patient who received an intestinal transplant, so some T cells may come from the graft donor. The DNA sequence is given as TGTGCCAGCAGCGTACTCGAGATCACCACTGAAGCTTTCTTT. This is translated as CASSVLEITTEAFF.